The rows below give T cell receptor beta chains drawn from one sample of a study of T cell responses to AZD1222 COVID-19 vaccine. Here immunoSEQ multiplex PCR was the method, and the copy in TCRdb shows in-frame clones only, minus some. The data hold 90,000 to 110,000 clones, with around 87% observed a single time. Here the sequenced sample was peripheral blood, taken 28 days after the second AZD1222 dose. All receptors derive from an adult who received the AZD1222 COVID-19 vaccine. CDR3s include the opening cysteine and the closing phenylalanine or tryptophan. Fields, in order: CDR3 DNA, CDR3 protein, J gene, clone size, V gene, D gene. A D gene is named only where the DNA matches it firmly. The size entry is marked missing in some rows and otherwise reads once, few, many or a size class.

CDR3 DNA: TGTGCCAGCAGGAGAGACAGGAACACTGAAGCTTTCTTT; CDR3 protein: CASRRDRNTEAFF; J gene: TRBJ1-1; clone size: NA; V gene: TRBV7-2; D gene: NA
CDR3 DNA: TGTGCCAGCAGCTTCCGGACAGGGAGGAGTTCACCCCTCCACTTT; CDR3 protein: CASSFRTGRSSPLHF; J gene: TRBJ1-6; clone size: NA; V gene: TRBV7-2; D gene: TRBD1
CDR3 DNA: TGTGCCTGGAGTCCCCAGGAAAATCAGCCCCAGCATTTT; CDR3 protein: CAWSPQENQPQHF; J gene: TRBJ1-5; clone size: NA; V gene: TRBV30; D gene: NA
CDR3 DNA: TGTGCCAGCAGCTTCGACAGGGGCGGCTACACCTTC; CDR3 protein: CASSFDRGGYTF; J gene: TRBJ1-2; clone size: few; V gene: TRBV12-3/TRBV12-4; D gene: TRBD1
CDR3 DNA: TGCGCCAGCAGCTTTCCTGGGGAGGATACGCAGTATTTT; CDR3 protein: CASSFPGEDTQYF; J gene: TRBJ2-3; clone size: NA; V gene: TRBV5-1; D gene: NA
CDR3 DNA: TGTGCCAGCAGCTTAGGTAGGGTCGGCGGGGGGTTATACAATGAGCAGTTCTTC; CDR3 protein: CASSLGRVGGGLYNEQFF; J gene: TRBJ2-1; clone size: NA; V gene: TRBV7-9; D gene: TRBD2
CDR3 DNA: TGTGCCAGCAGCCAATGGGCTAGGGGGCTGGTGGGTTACGAGCAGTACTTC; CDR3 protein: CASSQWARGLVGYEQYF; J gene: TRBJ2-7; clone size: NA; V gene: TRBV28; D gene: TRBD1
CDR3 DNA: TGTGCCAGCAGTTACTCCCGAAGGGAAAAACTGTTTTTT; CDR3 protein: CASSYSRREKLFF; J gene: TRBJ1-4; clone size: few; V gene: TRBV6-5; D gene: NA
CDR3 DNA: TGCGCCAGCAGCTTTAGGCGGGGGGAGACCCAGTACTTC; CDR3 protein: CASSFRRGETQYF; J gene: TRBJ2-5; clone size: few; V gene: TRBV5-1; D gene: TRBD2
CDR3 DNA: TGTGCCAGCAGCAGACAGGGGGCGACCGAGCAGTACTTC; CDR3 protein: CASSRQGATEQYF; J gene: TRBJ2-7; clone size: NA; V gene: TRBV2; D gene: TRBD1
CDR3 DNA: TGCGCCAGCAGCTTAGGACGGACCCAAGAGACCCAGTACTTC; CDR3 protein: CASSLGRTQETQYF; J gene: TRBJ2-5; clone size: NA; V gene: TRBV5-1; D gene: NA
CDR3 DNA: TGTGCCAGCAGTTTTAGGCGGGACTACCGGGTAGATGAAAAACTGTTTTTT; CDR3 protein: CASSFRRDYRVDEKLFF; J gene: TRBJ1-4; clone size: NA; V gene: TRBV28; D gene: NA
CDR3 DNA: TGTGCCAGCAGCTTAACAGGCGGGGAAAATCAGCCCCAGCATTTT; CDR3 protein: CASSLTGGENQPQHF; J gene: TRBJ1-5; clone size: NA; V gene: TRBV7-9; D gene: NA
CDR3 DNA: TGTGCCAGCAGCCTCACCGCTGGGACAGGGCCAAGGGGCTACAATGAGCAGTTCTTC; CDR3 protein: CASSLTAGTGPRGYNEQFF; J gene: TRBJ2-1; clone size: NA; V gene: TRBV7-3; D gene: TRBD1
CDR3 DNA: TGTGCCAGCAGCCAAGATCGAATATCCCTTAGAAGAAGGGGGAGTTTTGATCAGCCCCAGCATTTT; CDR3 protein: CASSQDRISLRRRGSFDQPQHF; J gene: TRBJ1-5; clone size: few; V gene: TRBV3-1/TRBV3-2; D gene: NA
CDR3 DNA: TGTGCCAGCTCACCTGGCTCCTACGAGCAGTACTTC; CDR3 protein: CASSPGSYEQYF; J gene: TRBJ2-7; clone size: once; V gene: TRBV18; D gene: NA
CDR3 DNA: TGTGCCAGCAGTTCGACCAAAACCGATACGCAGTATTTT; CDR3 protein: CASSSTKTDTQYF; J gene: TRBJ2-3; clone size: NA; V gene: TRBV12-3/TRBV12-4; D gene: NA
CDR3 DNA: TGTGCCAGCAGCCGGCCCGGGACTGACTTATTGGCGCAGTACTTC; CDR3 protein: CASSRPGTDLLAQYF; J gene: TRBJ2-7; clone size: few; V gene: TRBV14; D gene: NA
CDR3 DNA: TGTGCCAGTAGAACCCCCGGACTAGCGTGGAACACCGGGGAGCTGTTTTTT; CDR3 protein: CASRTPGLAWNTGELFF; J gene: TRBJ2-2; clone size: NA; V gene: TRBV19; D gene: TRBD2
CDR3 DNA: TGTGCCAGCAGCCAAGAATTTTTTTCTGGAGGGGAAGGGACTGAAGCTTTCTTT; CDR3 protein: CASSQEFFSGGEGTEAFF; J gene: TRBJ1-1; clone size: NA; V gene: TRBV4-2; D gene: NA
CDR3 DNA: TGTGCCTTCGCTCGATCTGCTTATCAGCCCCAGCATTTT; CDR3 protein: CAFARSAYQPQHF; J gene: TRBJ1-5; clone size: NA; V gene: TRBV6-5; D gene: NA
CDR3 DNA: TGCGCCAGCAGCTTGGAGGAGGCTGAGCAGTTCTTC; CDR3 protein: CASSLEEAEQFF; J gene: TRBJ2-1; clone size: once; V gene: TRBV5-1; D gene: NA
CDR3 DNA: TGTGCCAGCAGCTCAGAGCGGGGCGAGGGGACCAAAAACATTCAGTACTTC; CDR3 protein: CASSSERGEGTKNIQYF; J gene: TRBJ2-4; clone size: NA; V gene: TRBV7-9; D gene: TRBD2
CDR3 DNA: TGTGCCAGCAGCCAAGATTTGTTCTTTTCCTACGAGCAGTACTTC; CDR3 protein: CASSQDLFFSYEQYF; J gene: TRBJ2-7; clone size: NA; V gene: TRBV14; D gene: NA
CDR3 DNA: TGTGCCAGCAGTTACACCCCCGTGAGCGGGGGTACCTACAATGAGCAGTTCTTC; CDR3 protein: CASSYTPVSGGTYNEQFF; J gene: TRBJ2-1; clone size: NA; V gene: TRBV6-2/TRBV6-3; D gene: TRBD2
CDR3 DNA: TGTGCCAGCAGCATTCAAGGGACAGCCTACGAGCAGTACTTC; CDR3 protein: CASSIQGTAYEQYF; J gene: TRBJ2-7; clone size: NA; V gene: TRBV9; D gene: TRBD1
CDR3 DNA: TGTGCCTGGAGATCTCGGGGATTAGAGGACACTGAAGCTTTCTTT; CDR3 protein: CAWRSRGLEDTEAFF; J gene: TRBJ1-1; clone size: NA; V gene: TRBV30; D gene: NA
CDR3 DNA: TGTGCCAGCAGCTTATCTAAGTTAGGTGTCAGCTCCTACAATGAGCAGTTCTTC; CDR3 protein: CASSLSKLGVSSYNEQFF; J gene: TRBJ2-1; clone size: NA; V gene: TRBV7-9; D gene: NA
CDR3 DNA: TGTGCCAGCAGGATGACAGGGAGCGGAAACACCATATATTTT; CDR3 protein: CASRMTGSGNTIYF; J gene: TRBJ1-3; clone size: NA; V gene: TRBV6-5; D gene: TRBD1
CDR3 DNA: TGTGCCAGTAGTATGGCGGGAGTACCCGATACGCAGTATTTT; CDR3 protein: CASSMAGVPDTQYF; J gene: TRBJ2-3; clone size: NA; V gene: TRBV19; D gene: TRBD2
CDR3 DNA: TGTGCCAGCAGTTTTCCCGGGGAAAATCAGCCCCAGCATTTT; CDR3 protein: CASSFPGENQPQHF; J gene: TRBJ1-5; clone size: NA; V gene: TRBV5-5; D gene: NA
CDR3 DNA: TGTGCCAGCAGTTACTCGACTAGCGGGAGGACGACAGATACGCAGTATTTT; CDR3 protein: CASSYSTSGRTTDTQYF; J gene: TRBJ2-3; clone size: NA; V gene: TRBV6-2/TRBV6-3; D gene: TRBD2
CDR3 DNA: TGTGCCAGCAGCTTAGAGAGAGGACTAGCGGGATACGGCGAGCAGTACTTC; CDR3 protein: CASSLERGLAGYGEQYF; J gene: TRBJ2-7; clone size: NA; V gene: TRBV11-2; D gene: TRBD2
CDR3 DNA: TGCGCCAGCAGCCAAGTGATTTGGGGGTTTAACACTGAAGCTTTCTTT; CDR3 protein: CASSQVIWGFNTEAFF; J gene: TRBJ1-1; clone size: NA; V gene: TRBV4-1; D gene: NA
CDR3 DNA: TGTGCCAGCAGCTTATCAAGGAGCGCTGAAGCTTTCTTT; CDR3 protein: CASSLSRSAEAFF; J gene: TRBJ1-1; clone size: NA; V gene: TRBV7-8; D gene: NA
CDR3 DNA: TGTGCCAGTAGTATGGGACAGGGGAGGAAGCATGGCTACACCTTC; CDR3 protein: CASSMGQGRKHGYTF; J gene: TRBJ1-2; clone size: NA; V gene: TRBV19; D gene: TRBD1